One sample yielded the 2 T cell receptor beta chains listed below, sequenced in a study of shared clonotypes between healthy human individuals. The protocol was immunoSEQ multiplex PCR, while the TCRdb copy is restricted to in-frame clones and leaves out a portion. The table includes about 2 million clones, around 95% detected once. The specimen sequenced was naive CD4+ T cells sorted from blood. Specified subset: CD45RA+ positively selected. All receptors derive from a man in his late teens or twenties in good health.

This rearrangement joins TRBV7-9 to TRBJ2-1, with 12 bases that match TRBD1. J gave up 7 bases and V 5 bases, and 6 bases lay outside the gene matches. CDR3 length: 15 amino acids. The V gene's germline CDR1 is SEHNR and CDR2 FQNEAQ (reference sequence). CDR3 DNA sequence: TGTGCCAGCAGCACCCGGGACAGGGGGCTTAATGAGCAGTTCTTC. Protein product: CASSTRDRGLNEQFF.

J is TRBJ2-1 and V is TRBV5-6; D gene ambiguous. Per germline, CDR1 SGHDT and CDR2 YYEEEE. The germline V and J ends were trimmed by 7 bases and 3 bases, with 17 bases remaining between them. The CDR3 runs 15 residues. The CDR3 loop is CASRRRPPNYNEQFF. The CDR3 DNA reads as TGTGCCAGCCGCAGGCGGCCCCCCAACTACAATGAGCAGTTCTTC.